This TCR beta chain was recorded in a study of graft-versus-host responses after intestinal transplantation. CDR3 length: 11 amino acids. Germline CDR1 and CDR2: MNHEY and SVGAGI. With 5 bases removed from V and 12 bases from J, the gap between germline ends came to 11 bases. Assay used: immunoSEQ multiplex PCR; TCRdb lists only in-frame clones, some missing. This sample has more than 85,000 clones, with 93% found just once. Comment on this clone: Its antigen is not identified.

Findings and limits, study-wide: Association was observed between peak circulating GvH clone levels and early post-transplant HvG declines. Individuals who had graft-donor T cell macrochimerism had allografts that showed high graft-versus-host to host-versus-graft clonal ratios. Some GvH clones were seen earlier in gut or blood, suggesting intestinal origin.

The chain employs TRBV6-5 and TRBJ2-1; D is ambiguous. Sequenced here: unstimulated CD8+ T cells sorted from spleen or lymph node cells, sampled before intestinal transplant. The origin of this receptor is a human donor who received an intestinal transplant. CDR3 sequence reads: CASSTSELQFF. As DNA, the CDR3 is TGTGCCAGCAGTACCTCAGAATTGCAGTTCTTC.